The entry below gives a single T cell receptor (beta chain) sequence along with its context. What it binds is not known. In the sorted-subset replicate PCRs, 200 ng DNA, tens of thousands of T cell genomes, was used. In the original analysis: In the immunoSEQ data, sequences were junction-only and lacked quality scores, so filtering differed. The assay was immunoSEQ multiplex PCR, and TCRdb's table has in-frame clones only and misses some. The V and J calls and clone size were taken over from that table, and D and trimming were inferred from the DNA. The table shows over 2 million clones, with roughly 96% occurring only once. The data belong to a study of shared clonotypes between healthy human individuals. Looked up from germline, CDR1 is MNHEY and CDR2 is SMNVEV (reference sequence). The CDR3 consists of 15 residues. Trimming removed 7 bases from V and 5 bases from J; junction bases left unmatched: 6.

Study-level results: A handful of donors had around 5% of their naive CD4 clonotypes in common. Larger estimated richness was generally seen in naive subsets than in memory subsets.

The TCR comes from a man aged 18 to 30 in good health. This chain uses TRBV27 with TRBJ2-2; 11 nucleotides line up with TRBD2. Sequencing was done on a sample of naive CD4+ T cells sorted from blood. The subset was: CD45RA+ positively selected. CDR3 coding DNA: TGTGCCAGCAAGATATTAGCGGGAGGGACCGGGGAGCTGTTTTTT. It translates to CASKILAGGTGELFF.